Following are 28 T cell receptor beta chains from one sample sequenced in a study of cytomegalovirus exposure and HLA in healthy donors. Profiling relied on immunoSEQ multiplex PCR, and the TCRdb table lists in-frame clones only, not all of them. The table shows approximately 150,000 clones, with 80% to 85% occurring only once. Sequenced material: PBMCs. Receptor source: a man between 25 and 39 years old in good health and CMV-seropositive.

The chain recombines TRBV2 with TRBJ1-4; 7 nucleotides align to TRBD1. This CDR3 contains 13 residues. The V segment lost 6 bases and the J segment 6 bases; nucleotides outside the gene matches: 4. Germline V gene lookup returns CDR1 SNHLY and CDR2 FYNNEI. CDR3 nucleotide sequence: TGTGCCAGCAGGAGGGACAGTGATGAAAAACTGTTTTTT. Protein: CASRRDSDEKLFF.

This clone was detected once. This chain joins TRBV6-1 and TRBJ1-1; tentatively, D is TRBD1 (6 bases). The CDR3 length is 14 residues. V was cut by 4 bases and J by 1 base, with 10 bases left in between. Germline V gives CDR1 MNHNS, CDR2 SASEGT. CDR3 sequence reads: CASSAETGNTEAFF. The CDR3 DNA reads TGTGCCAGCAGTGCCGAGACAGGGAACACTGAAGCTTTCTTT.

V gene TRBV7-9 combines with J gene TRBJ1-2; no definite D call. V shed 4 bases and J shed 8 bases, with 17 bases lying between them. CDR3 length equals 14 residues. Per the germline V gene, CDR1 is SEHNR and CDR2 is FQNEAQ (reference sequence). The CDR3 DNA is TGTGCCAGCAGCTCCTCGGGAGACTCGTGGGGCTACACCTTC. Amino acids: CASSSSGDSWGYTF.

This clone appeared a few times. The chain has TRBV28 and TRBJ1-5, with D perhaps TRBD1 (6 bases). This CDR3 region has 13 residues. CDR1 is MDHEN, CDR2 SYDVKM, per germline. With 10 bases removed from V and 3 bases from J, the gap between germline ends came to 13 bases. CDR3 nucleotides: TGTGCCATTGGGGGGGCGGACAATCAGCCCCAGCATTTT. Its protein product is CAIGGADNQPQHF.

The CDR3 region has the DNA TGTGCCAGCAGTTTTCGGGGAACCTACGAGCAGTACTTC. Translation: CASSFRGTYEQYF. This chain joins TRBV27 and TRBJ2-7, with D tentatively TRBD2 (5 bases). Trimming removed 3 bases at V and 2 bases at J, with 8 bases between. The CDR3 sequence is 13 residues long. Germline CDR1 MNHEY, CDR2 SMNVEV (reference sequence).

Remarks on this clone: The same CDR3 arises from other DNA sequences in this sample as well. V gene TRBV10-3 combines with J gene TRBJ2-1; 7 bases are a match to TRBD1. Germline V gives CDR1 ENHRY, CDR2 SYGVKD. J gave up 8 bases and V 6 bases, and 4 bases lay outside the gene matches. The CDR3 consists of 12 residues. The CDR3 spells CAIRDRSDEQFF. CDR3 coding DNA: TGTGCCATCAGGGACAGGTCGGATGAGCAGTTCTTC.

This sequence joins TRBV11-3 and TRBJ2-1, with D perhaps TRBD2 (5 bases). The length of the CDR3 is 14 residues. The V end lost 5 bases, the J end lost 7 bases, and 15 bases lay between the germline ends. CDR1 is SGHNT and CDR2 is YENEEA in the germline V gene. The CDR3 coding sequence is TGTGCCAGCAGCGATCGGACTGACCCGAATGAGCAGTTCTTC. It translates to CASSDRTDPNEQFF.

Notes on this clone: The junction departs from germline at one end; a sequencing error may be responsible. The chain recombines TRBV7-7 with TRBJ2-7; TRBD2 aligns across 7 bases. The CDR3 extends over 14 amino acids. CDR1 SSHAT and CDR2 FNYEAQ come from the germline V gene (reference sequence). This chain's CDR3 is CASSPGRQANEQYF. The CDR3 DNA follows: TGTGCTAGCAGCCCCGGGAGGCAGGCCAACGAGCAGTACTTC.

This clone was picked up one time. The chain joins TRBV7-9 to TRBJ1-2; 8 positions match TRBD1. V was pared by 1 base and J by 4 bases, with 8 bases of the junction left unmatched. Germline V gene data show CDR1 as SEHNR and CDR2 as FQNEAQ (reference sequence). This CDR3 has 16 amino acids. The CDR3 DNA is TGTGCCAGCAGCTTAGTTCAGGGGGCGCGTGGCTATGGCTACACCTTC. It translates to CASSLVQGARGYGYTF.

The chain combines TRBV20-1 with TRBJ2-7; no clear D. The CDR3 has 11 residues. Germline V gene data show CDR1 as DFQATT and CDR2 as SNEGSKA (reference sequence). Trimming left V 4 bases short and J 7 bases short, with 11 bases between. CDR3 bases: TGCAGTGCTATCCTAAATCAAGAGCAGTACTTC. It yields the protein CSAILNQEQYF.

The chain joins TRBV5-1 to TRBJ2-3; TRBD1 is a possible D gene (6 bases). Germline V gene lookup returns CDR1 SGHRS and CDR2 YFSETQ. This CDR3 region has 15 residues. The V and J ends lost 4 bases and 0 bases respectively, with 12 bases between them. The CDR3 loop reads CASSEGTTSTDTQYF. For the CDR3, the DNA is TGCGCCAGCAGCGAGGGGACAACTAGCACAGATACGCAGTATTTT.

The V gene is TRBV29-1, the J gene TRBJ1-1, with a weak D call TRBD1 (5 bases). Germline V lookup: CDR1 SQVTM, CDR2 ANQGSEA. V lost 4 bases to trimming and J lost 4 bases, with 10 bases between them. The CDR3 totals 12 residues. The CDR3 DNA sequence: TGCAGCGTTGCTCAGGGTGGCACTGAAGCTTTCTTT. As protein: CSVAQGGTEAFF.

The chain employs TRBV2 and TRBJ2-3, with D maybe TRBD2 (5 bases). Germline assignment: CDR1 SNHLY and CDR2 FYNNEI. The CDR3 is 14 amino acids. Trimming cost V 10 bases and J 6 bases, with 20 bases left between them. CDR3 DNA: TGTGCCATCGCGGAGCGGCCGGTAATGGATACGCAGTATTTT. It encodes CAIAERPVMDTQYF.

The chain recombines TRBV6-6 with TRBJ1-2; the D gene is possibly TRBD1 (6 bases). CDR1 and CDR2 from the germline V gene are MNHNY and SVGAGI (reference sequence). CDR3 length equals 16 residues. V gave up 6 bases and J gave up 5 bases, with 22 bases separating them. The CDR3 loop is CASSPWVGARGYGYTF. Written as DNA, the CDR3 is TGTGCCAGCAGCCCGTGGGTGGGGGCAAGGGGATATGGCTACACCTTC.

The chain combines TRBV6-5 with TRBJ2-1; weak D call: TRBD1 (6 bases). This CDR3 contains 14 residues. V gave up 5 bases and J gave up 4 bases, with 12 bases separating them. Germline loops: CDR1 MNHEY, CDR2 SVGAGI. The CDR3 DNA follows: TGTGCCAGCAGTAAGACAGGACCTTACAATGAGCAGTTCTTC. Protein: CASSKTGPYNEQFF.

The rearrangement links TRBV5-6 to TRBJ2-2, with D possibly being TRBD2 (7 bases). Germline V gives CDR1 SGHDT, CDR2 YYEEEE. Trimming removed 2 bases at V and 2 bases at J, with 13 bases between. The CDR3 totals 16 residues. This chain's CDR3 is CASSFLGGRNTGELFF. The CDR3 nucleotides read TGTGCCAGCAGCTTTCTGGGGGGGCGAAACACCGGGGAGCTGTTTTTT.

The chain has TRBV18 and TRBJ2-2, with 9 nucleotides matching TRBD1. The V gene's germline CDR1 is KGHSH and CDR2 LQKENI. Trimming at V came to 5 bases and at J to 6 bases, leaving 10 bases not matched to a gene. This CDR3 region has 16 residues. The DNA for the CDR3 is TGTGCCAGCTCAGCGCGGGACAGGGTATTTCCCGGGGAGCTGTTTTTT. Protein: CASSARDRVFPGELFF.

The chain is built from TRBV6-1 and TRBJ1-5; D is possibly TRBD1 (5 bases). Germline V lookup: CDR1 MNHNS, CDR2 SASEGT. This CDR3 is 15 amino acids long. V was clipped by 6 bases and J by 2 bases, with 14 bases between them. The CDR3 region is CASSLLRGGNQPQHF. CDR3 nucleotide sequence: TGTGCCAGCAGCCTGCTGCGGGGCGGCAATCAGCCCCAGCATTTT.

V gene TRBV27 combines with J gene TRBJ1-2; TRBD1 might be the D (6 bases). The germline gives CDR1 MNHEY, CDR2 SMNVEV (reference sequence). V lost 1 base and J 3 bases, leaving 9 bases between the germline ends. This CDR3 is 14 amino acids long. CDR3 residues: CASSLWAGDYGYTF. DNA for the CDR3: TGTGCCAGCAGTTTATGGGCAGGGGACTATGGCTACACCTTC.

The chain has TRBV6-1 and TRBJ2-1, with 8 bases fitting TRBD2. Trimming removed 4 bases from V and 0 bases from J; junction bases left unmatched: 5. This CDR3 region has 16 residues. In germline, CDR1 is MNHNS, CDR2 SASEGT. The CDR3 DNA follows: TGTGCCAGCAGTGTATCCAGCGGGAGCTCCTACAATGAGCAGTTCTTC. This gives the protein CASSVSSGSSYNEQFF.

The CDR3 spells CASSQVRDHYSGANVLTF. DNA for the CDR3: TGCGCCAGCAGCCAAGTGAGAGACCACTACTCTGGGGCCAACGTCCTGACTTTC. The V and J genes are TRBV4-3 and TRBJ2-6; D unresolved. CDR3 length: 18 residues. Between the trimmed V and J ends, which lost 1 base and 0 bases, there was a span of 13 bases. Germline V lookup: CDR1 LGHNA, CDR2 YSLEER.

In this sample, this clone turned up once. This rearrangement joins TRBV28 to TRBJ2-5; D is unresolved. Germline CDR1 is MDHEN and CDR2 is SYDVKM. The CDR3 is 13 residues long. Trimming removed 7 bases at V and 1 base at J, with 10 bases between. CDR3 coding DNA: TGTGCCAGCACTACAGCACTCCAAGAGACCCAGTACTTC. This codes for CASTTALQETQYF.

The rearrangement joins TRBV2 to TRBJ2-7; weak D call: TRBD2 (5 bases). The CDR3 sequence is 14 residues long. Trimming pared 2 bases from V and 4 bases from J, leaving 12 bases between. The germline V gene has CDR1 SNHLY and CDR2 FYNNEI. CDR3 amino acids: CASSEPAAGYEQYF. CDR3 DNA sequence: TGTGCCAGCAGTGAACCGGCCGCGGGTTACGAGCAGTACTTC.

The rearrangement links TRBV10-3 to TRBJ2-1, with a weak D call TRBD2 (5 bases). The CDR3 is 12 amino acids. Germline V gives CDR1 ENHRY, CDR2 SYGVKD. The V gene lost 11 bases and the J gene lost 4 bases, with 12 bases spanning the gap. The CDR3: CAGAEEYNEQFF. CDR3 nucleotide sequence: TGTGCCGGAGCGGAGGAGTACAATGAGCAGTTCTTC.

The chain joins TRBV7-2 to TRBJ2-7, with D maybe TRBD2 (5 bases). Trimming cost V 0 bases and J 3 bases, with 12 bases left between them. The length of the CDR3 is 15 residues. Per the germline V gene, CDR1 is SGHTA and CDR2 is FQGNSA. The CDR3 DNA reads TGTGCCAGCAGCTTAGCTCCAGCGGAGTACTACGAGCAGTACTTC. It is translated as CASSLAPAEYYEQYF. Full variable domain (outside the CDR3, taken from reference TRBV7-2 and TRBJ2-7): GAGVSQSPSNKVTEKGKDVELRCDPISGHTALYWYRQSLGQGLEFLIYFQGNSAPDKSGLPSDRFSAERTGGSVSTLTIQRTQQEDSAVYLCASSLAPAEYYEQYFGPGTRLTVT.

The chain has TRBV9 and TRBJ2-1; maybe TRBD2 (5 bases). CDR1 and CDR2 (germline): SGDLS, YYNGEE. V was clipped by 6 bases and J by 0 bases, with 22 bases between them. The CDR3 is 18 amino acids. This chain's CDR3 is CASTPSAIHGSSYNEQFF. The CDR3 DNA reads TGTGCCAGCACCCCAAGCGCCATACATGGGAGCTCCTACAATGAGCAGTTCTTC.

This sequence joins TRBV27 and TRBJ1-2; 10 bases are a match to TRBD1. The CDR3 contains 13 residues. V shed 6 bases, J shed 7 bases, and the junction held 5 bases outside the gene matches. Germline values: CDR1 MNHEY, CDR2 SMNVEV (reference sequence). The CDR3 DNA sequence: TGTGCCAGCAGCCGACAGGGGGCTATTGGCTACACCTTC. It yields the protein CASSRQGAIGYTF.

This clone has just a few counts. The V gene is TRBV5-1, the J gene TRBJ2-7; D might be TRBD1 (5 bases). CDR3 length equals 14 residues. Trimming took 7 bases from V and 5 from J, leaving 19 bases between them. Germline assignment: CDR1 SGHRS and CDR2 YFSETQ. The CDR3 spells CASSIRGNANEQYF. CDR3 DNA: TGCGCCAGCTCCATTAGGGGTAATGCGAACGAGCAGTACTTC.